The 17 T cell receptor beta chains below all came from one sample that was sequenced in a study of cytomegalovirus exposure and HLA in healthy donors. It was with 60 Vbeta and 13 Jbeta primers that the PCR ran. TCRdb's copy holds only in-frame clones and misses some; the assay was immunoSEQ multiplex PCR. Counted here are 100,000 or so clones, about 81% occurring once; the ten biggest clones make up about 2.2%. The source material was PBMCs. The receptors originated from a man between 25 and 39 years old in good health and CMV-seronegative.

This clone came up a few times. The V gene is TRBV29-1, the J gene TRBJ1-1; D not certain. Trimming took 4 bases from V and 1 from J, leaving 10 bases between them. In germline, CDR1 is SQVTM, CDR2 ANQGSEA. The CDR3 contains 13 residues. This CDR3 reads CSVAGGWNTEAFF. The CDR3 DNA is TGCAGCGTTGCCGGCGGGTGGAACACTGAAGCTTTCTTT.

This clone came up once. The rearrangement joins TRBV5-8 to TRBJ1-5; D perhaps matches TRBD1 (5 bases). The germline V gene has CDR1 SGHTS and CDR2 YDEGEE. V lost 0 bases and J lost 0, with 10 bases in between. The CDR3 length is 16 residues. CDR3 loop: CASSLVKTVSNQPQHF. Here the CDR3 DNA reads TGTGCCAGCAGCTTGGTTAAGACAGTTAGCAATCAGCCCCAGCATTTT.

This chain joins TRBV4-3 and TRBJ1-6, with D tentatively TRBD1 (5 bases). Trimming took off 3 bases at V and 14 bases at J, with 23 bases between the two ends. CDR3 length equals 16 residues. Germline CDR1 LGHNA, CDR2 YSLEER. The CDR3 spells CASSQRQPVANGALHF. For the CDR3, the DNA is TGCGCCAGCAGCCAGAGACAGCCAGTAGCCAATGGGGCCCTCCACTTT.

V usage is TRBV5-1 and J usage is TRBJ1-6, with a tentative D call TRBD1 (5 bases). CDR1 is SGHRS and CDR2 is YFSETQ in the germline V gene. Trimming stripped 0 bases from V and 7 bases from J, with 8 bases between. This CDR3 comprises 14 residues. The CDR3 loop is CASSLAQGNSPLHF. As DNA, the CDR3 is TGCGCCAGCAGCTTGGCGCAGGGCAATTCACCCCTCCACTTT.

The chain has TRBV9 and TRBJ2-3; D unclear. V dropped 4 bases and J dropped 3 bases, with 6 bases sitting between them. The CDR3 consists of 12 residues. CDR1 is SGDLS, CDR2 YYNGEE, per germline. The CDR3 DNA reads TGTGCCAGCAGCTTAAATACAGATACGCAGTATTTT. It is translated as CASSLNTDTQYF.

The chain combines TRBV19 with TRBJ1-2, with 9 bases aligning to TRBD1. The CDR3 is made up of 15 amino acids. V was clipped by 6 bases and J by 8 bases; unmatched bases: 13. CDR1 LNHDA and CDR2 SQIVND come from the germline V gene (reference sequence). In DNA form, the CDR3 reads TGTGCCAGTAGCTCCGGGACAGGGTCATCGGGAGGCTACACCTTC. Translation: CASSSGTGSSGGYTF.

The table lists this clone with a few counts. The chain uses TRBV5-6 and TRBJ2-3; 7 nucleotides line up with TRBD2. The V gene end was trimmed by 2 bases and the J gene end by 2 bases; junction bases not matched to a gene: 5. Looked up from germline, CDR1 is SGHDT and CDR2 is YYEEEE. The length of the CDR3 is 15 residues. The CDR3 DNA reads TGTGCCAGCAGCTTACGGGGACTATACACAGATACGCAGTATTTT. Residues: CASSLRGLYTDTQYF.

This rearrangement joins TRBV27 to TRBJ2-1; 9 bases match TRBD2. This CDR3 has 15 amino acids. Germline V CDR1 and CDR2: MNHEY, SMNVEV (reference sequence). J gave up 7 bases and V 6 bases, and 10 bases lay outside the gene matches. The CDR3 DNA follows: TGTGCCAGCAGACTTCTAGCGGGGATAACGAATGAGCAGTTCTTC. It is translated as CASRLLAGITNEQFF.

The chain couples TRBV7-8 to TRBJ2-2, with D maybe TRBD1 (5 bases). The V end was cut by 2 bases, the J end by 6 bases, with 7 bases between. This CDR3 spans 13 amino acids. CDR1 is SGHVS and CDR2 is FQNEAQ in the germline V gene. The CDR3 sequence: CASSLQGAGELFF. As DNA, the CDR3 is TGTGCCAGCAGCTTACAGGGTGCCGGGGAGCTGTTTTTT.

V usage is TRBV15 and J usage is TRBJ1-5; possibly TRBD1 for D (6 bases). Germline V gene data show CDR1 as LNHNV and CDR2 as YYDKDF (reference sequence). The CDR3 contains 14 residues. V gave up 3 bases and J gave up 4 bases, with 10 bases separating them. CDR3 sequence (DNA): TGTGCCACCAGCAGGGAACAGGGTAATCAGCCCCAGCATTTT. Translation gives CATSREQGNQPQHF.

The chain is built from TRBV6-4 and TRBJ2-3; D possibly corresponds to TRBD2 (5 bases). The CDR3 runs to 13 residues. Per germline, CDR1 MRHNA and CDR2 SNTAGT. The ends were cut back, 4 bases at V and 5 bases at J, with 10 bases in the middle. The CDR3 DNA follows: TGTGCCAGCAGTGTTTCAAGCGGAGATACGCAGTATTTT. Protein sequence: CASSVSSGDTQYF.

The chain uses TRBV15 and TRBJ1-2; D gene unclear. There are 14 residues in the CDR3. Germline V gene data show CDR1 as LNHNV and CDR2 as YYDKDF (reference sequence). The V end was cut by 0 bases, the J end by 3 bases, with 8 bases between. CDR3 coding DNA: TGTGCCACCAGCAGAGATCTAGTGGACTATGGCTACACCTTC. It specifies CATSRDLVDYGYTF.

V and J are TRBV18 and TRBJ2-3; 11 bases align to TRBD2. The CDR3 is made up of 16 amino acids. Losses at the gene ends were 2 bases for V and 3 bases for J; bases not matched to a gene: 4. Per germline, CDR1 KGHSH and CDR2 LQKENI. The CDR3 nucleotides read TGTGCCAGCTCACCATTGGGACTAGCGGAAACAGATACGCAGTATTTT. It codes for CASSPLGLAETDTQYF.

The rearrangement links TRBV18 to TRBJ1-2, with D tentatively TRBD1 (6 bases). The V end lost 4 bases, the J end lost 3 bases, and 18 bases lay between the germline ends. Germline values: CDR1 KGHSH, CDR2 LQKENI. The CDR3 runs 16 residues. The CDR3 DNA is TGTGCCAGCTCACACACTTACAGGGAATCGGACTATGGCTACACCTTC. It encodes CASSHTYRESDYGYTF.

The chain has TRBV2 and TRBJ1-5, with D possibly TRBD1 on 5 matching bases. V gave up 7 bases and J gave up 5 bases, with 12 bases separating them. The CDR3 has 13 residues. CDR1 and CDR2 from the germline V gene are SNHLY and FYNNEI. This chain's CDR3 is CASKLGGDQPQHF. The CDR3 nucleotides are TGTGCCAGCAAGTTGGGAGGGGATCAGCCCCAGCATTTT.

The J gene is TRBJ2-3, the V gene TRBV7-2; D unresolved. CDR1 is SGHTA and CDR2 is FQGNSA in the germline V gene. V lost 3 bases and J lost 12, with 19 bases in between. The CDR3 runs to 14 residues. CDR3 sequence reads: CASSFGPLRGSQYF. As DNA, the CDR3 is TGTGCCAGCAGCTTCGGCCCACTCAGAGGATCCCAGTATTTT.

This clone came up a few times. The chain combines TRBV4-3 with TRBJ2-3, with 14 bases that match TRBD2. J gave up 6 bases and V 5 bases, and 7 bases lay outside the gene matches. Germline CDR1 is LGHNA and CDR2 is YSLEER. This CDR3 region has 16 residues. The CDR3 DNA reads as TGCGCCAGCAGCGAACGACTAGCGGGGGGGCCGGATACGCAGTATTTT. Its protein is CASSERLAGGPDTQYF.